This TCR beta chain was obtained from a study of vaccination effects on CD4 cells after COVID-19. The wider study: Following the second dose by a median of 72 days, the post-vaccine samples were obtained.

Regarding this clone: The antigen remains undetermined.

General study findings and limits: The study enrolled few convalescent patients and sampled no early post-infection timepoints. Cross-reactivity toward common cold coronaviruses was confined to only 1 of 255 vaccine-induced clones in healthy vaccinees.

The V and J ends lost 5 bases and 1 base respectively, with 8 bases between them. Germline CDR1 is SGHNT and CDR2 is YENEEA. The CDR3 is made up of 13 amino acids. TCRdb's table, derived via immunoSEQ multiplex PCR, lists solely in-frame clones and lacks some. Counted here are around 47,000 clones, around 70% occurring once; the ten biggest clones make up roughly a tenth. Isolating CD4+ T cells followed more than eight days of culture. Two doses of BNT162b2 or mRNA-1273 vaccine were administered to participants. Both day 3 and day 7 saw half the medium replaced with IL-2 medium. The chain recombines TRBV11-3 with TRBJ2-5; maybe TRBD2 (6 bases). The specimen was CD4+ T cells from PBMCs cultured without peptide, collected after COVID-19 vaccination. This TCR came from a human donor who received a COVID-19 vaccine. The CDR3 DNA is TGTGCCAGCAGCGTGGGACTCCAAGAGACCCAGTACTTC. Translation gives CASSVGLQETQYF.